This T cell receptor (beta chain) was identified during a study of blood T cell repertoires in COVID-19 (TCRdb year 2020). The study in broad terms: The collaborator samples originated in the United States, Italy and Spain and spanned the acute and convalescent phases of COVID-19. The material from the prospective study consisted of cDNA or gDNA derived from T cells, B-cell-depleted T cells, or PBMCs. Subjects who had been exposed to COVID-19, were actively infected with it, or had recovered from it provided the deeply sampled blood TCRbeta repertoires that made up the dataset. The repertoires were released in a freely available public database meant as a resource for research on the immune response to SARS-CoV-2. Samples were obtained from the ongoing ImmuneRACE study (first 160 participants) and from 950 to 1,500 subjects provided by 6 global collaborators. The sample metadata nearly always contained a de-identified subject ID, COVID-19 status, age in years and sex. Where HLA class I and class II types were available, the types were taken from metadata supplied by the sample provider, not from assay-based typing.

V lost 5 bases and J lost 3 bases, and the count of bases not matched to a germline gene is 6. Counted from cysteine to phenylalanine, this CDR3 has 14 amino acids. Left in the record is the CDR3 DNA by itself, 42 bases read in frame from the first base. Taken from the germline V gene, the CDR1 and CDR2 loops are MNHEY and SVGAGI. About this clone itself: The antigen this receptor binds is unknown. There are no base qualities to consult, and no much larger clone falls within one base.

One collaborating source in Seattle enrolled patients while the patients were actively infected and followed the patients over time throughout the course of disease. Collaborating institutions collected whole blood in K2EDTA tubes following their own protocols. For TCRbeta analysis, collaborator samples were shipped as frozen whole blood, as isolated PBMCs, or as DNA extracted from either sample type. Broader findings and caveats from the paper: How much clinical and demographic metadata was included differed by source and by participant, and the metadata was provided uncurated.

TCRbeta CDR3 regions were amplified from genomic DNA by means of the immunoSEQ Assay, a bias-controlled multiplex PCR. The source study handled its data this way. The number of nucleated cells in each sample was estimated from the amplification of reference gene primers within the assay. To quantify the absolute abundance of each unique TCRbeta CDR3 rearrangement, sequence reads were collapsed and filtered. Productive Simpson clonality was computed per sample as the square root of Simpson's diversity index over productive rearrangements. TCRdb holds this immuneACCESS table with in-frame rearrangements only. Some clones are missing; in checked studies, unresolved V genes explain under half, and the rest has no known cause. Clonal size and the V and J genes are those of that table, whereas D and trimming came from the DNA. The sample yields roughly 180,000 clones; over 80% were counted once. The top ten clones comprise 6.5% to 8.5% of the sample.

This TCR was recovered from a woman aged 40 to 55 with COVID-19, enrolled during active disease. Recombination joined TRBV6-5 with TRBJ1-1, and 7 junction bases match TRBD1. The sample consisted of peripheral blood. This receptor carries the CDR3 CASSPRGVDTEAFF. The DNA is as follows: TGTGCCAGCAGTCCCAGGGGGGTGGACACTGAAGCTTTCTTT.